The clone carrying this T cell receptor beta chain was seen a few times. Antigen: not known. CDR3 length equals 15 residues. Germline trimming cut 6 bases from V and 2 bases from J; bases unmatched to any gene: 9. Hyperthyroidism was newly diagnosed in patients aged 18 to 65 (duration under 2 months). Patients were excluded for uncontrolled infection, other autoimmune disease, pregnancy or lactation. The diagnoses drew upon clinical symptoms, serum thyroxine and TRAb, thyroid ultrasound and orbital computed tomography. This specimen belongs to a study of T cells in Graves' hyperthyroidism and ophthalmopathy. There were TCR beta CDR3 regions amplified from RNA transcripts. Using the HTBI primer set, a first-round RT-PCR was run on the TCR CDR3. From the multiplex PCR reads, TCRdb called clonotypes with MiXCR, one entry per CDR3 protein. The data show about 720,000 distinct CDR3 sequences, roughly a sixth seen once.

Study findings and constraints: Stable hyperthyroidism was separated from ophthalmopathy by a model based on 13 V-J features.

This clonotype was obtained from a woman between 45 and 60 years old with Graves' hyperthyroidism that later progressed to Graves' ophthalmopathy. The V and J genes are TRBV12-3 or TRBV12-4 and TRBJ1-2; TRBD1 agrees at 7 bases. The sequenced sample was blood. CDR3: CASRARGASNYGYTF. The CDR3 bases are TGTGCCAGCAGGGCCAGGGGGGCCTCAAACTATGGCTACACCTTC.